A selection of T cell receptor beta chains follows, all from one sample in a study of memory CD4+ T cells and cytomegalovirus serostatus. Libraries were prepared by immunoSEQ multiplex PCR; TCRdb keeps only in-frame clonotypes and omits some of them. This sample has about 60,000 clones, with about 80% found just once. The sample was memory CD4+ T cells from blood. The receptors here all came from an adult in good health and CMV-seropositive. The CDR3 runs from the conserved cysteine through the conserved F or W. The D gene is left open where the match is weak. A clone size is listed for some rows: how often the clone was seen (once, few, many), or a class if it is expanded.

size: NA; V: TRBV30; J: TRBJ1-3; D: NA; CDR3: CAWATGDSGNTIYF; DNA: TGTGCCTGGGCCACAGGAGATTCTGGAAACACCATATATTTT
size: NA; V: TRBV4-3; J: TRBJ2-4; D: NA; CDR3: CASSQEGGAGKYELAKNIQYF; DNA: TGCGCCAGCAGCCAAGAGGGGGGGGCAGGCAAGTACGAGCTAGCCAAAAACATTCAGTACTTC
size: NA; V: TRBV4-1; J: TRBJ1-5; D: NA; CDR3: CASSQDLLVISNQPQHF; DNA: TGCGCCAGCAGCCAAGATCTGTTGGTCATTAGCAATCAGCCCCAGCATTTT
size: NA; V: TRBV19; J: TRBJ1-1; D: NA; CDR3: CASRAQGPPNTEAFF; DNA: TGTGCCAGTAGGGCGCAGGGGCCTCCGAACACTGAAGCTTTCTTT
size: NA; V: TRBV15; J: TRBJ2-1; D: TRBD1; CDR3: CATSGAGTGLYNEQFF; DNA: TGTGCCACCAGCGGCGCAGGGACAGGGCTTTACAATGAGCAGTTCTTC
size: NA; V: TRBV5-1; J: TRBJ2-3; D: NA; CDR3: CASSLIESTDTQYF; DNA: TGCGCCAGCAGCTTGATAGAAAGCACAGATACGCAGTATTTT
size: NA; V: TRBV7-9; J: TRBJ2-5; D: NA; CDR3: CASSLDNQVETQYF; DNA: TGTGCCAGCAGCTTAGATAACCAAGTGGAGACCCAGTACTTC
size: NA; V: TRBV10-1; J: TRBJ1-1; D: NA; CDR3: CASSESVAGLNTEAFF; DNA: TGCGCCAGCAGTGAGTCCGTTGCAGGATTGAACACTGAAGCTTTCTTT
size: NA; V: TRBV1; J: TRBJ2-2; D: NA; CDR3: CTSSQLKLAGGRTGELFF; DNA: TGCACCAGCAGCCAATTAAAACTAGCGGGAGGTCGGACCGGGGAGCTGTTTTTT
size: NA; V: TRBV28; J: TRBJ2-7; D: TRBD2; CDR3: CASSLLAGSYEQYF; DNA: TGTGCCAGCAGTTTACTAGCGGGGTCCTACGAGCAGTACTTC
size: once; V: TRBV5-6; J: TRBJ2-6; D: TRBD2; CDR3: CASSLPGLAGTGANVLTF; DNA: TGTGCCAGCAGCTTACCGGGACTAGCGGGAACTGGGGCCAACGTCCTGACTTTC
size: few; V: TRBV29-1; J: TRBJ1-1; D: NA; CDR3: CSVKTGQITEAFF; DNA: TGCAGCGTGAAGACAGGCCAGATCACTGAAGCTTTCTTT
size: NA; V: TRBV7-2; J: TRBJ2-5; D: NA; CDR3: CASSLNGHQETQYF; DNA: TGTGCCAGCAGCCTCAACGGGCACCAAGAGACCCAGTACTTC
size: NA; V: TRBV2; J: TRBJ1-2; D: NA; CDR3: CASGRQIKRYTF; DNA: TGTGCCAGCGGGCGACAAATTAAAAGGTACACCTTC
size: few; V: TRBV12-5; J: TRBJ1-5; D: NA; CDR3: CASGQGPINQPQHF; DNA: TGTGCTAGTGGCCAAGGACCGATCAATCAGCCCCAGCATTTT
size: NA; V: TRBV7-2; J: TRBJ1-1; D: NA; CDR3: CASSFGGENTEAFF; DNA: TGTGCCAGCAGCTTCGGGGGTGAGAACACTGAAGCTTTCTTT
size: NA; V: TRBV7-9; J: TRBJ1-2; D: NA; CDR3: CASSTTEAYGYTF; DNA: TGTGCCAGCAGCACGACGGAGGCCTATGGCTACACCTTC
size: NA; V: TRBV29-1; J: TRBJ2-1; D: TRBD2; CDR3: CSVRTSGRDGSYNEQFF; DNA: TGCAGCGTTCGGACTAGCGGGAGGGATGGCAGCTACAATGAGCAGTTCTTC
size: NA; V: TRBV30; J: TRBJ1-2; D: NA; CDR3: CAWSPGGVLGSGTLGYGYTF; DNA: TGTGCCTGGAGTCCCGGGGGGGTTTTGGGCAGTGGCACACTCGGGTATGGCTACACCTTC
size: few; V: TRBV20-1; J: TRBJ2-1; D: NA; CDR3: CSARTLYEQFF; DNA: TGCAGTGCTAGAACTTTGTATGAGCAGTTCTTC
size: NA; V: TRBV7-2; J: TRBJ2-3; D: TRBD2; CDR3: CASSIGLAGASDTQYF; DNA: TGTGCCAGCAGCATAGGACTAGCGGGAGCTTCAGATACGCAGTATTTT
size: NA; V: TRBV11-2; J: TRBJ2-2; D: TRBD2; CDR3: CASSFLTSGRGTGELFF; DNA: TGTGCCAGCAGCTTCCTGACTAGCGGGAGAGGAACCGGGGAGCTGTTTTTT
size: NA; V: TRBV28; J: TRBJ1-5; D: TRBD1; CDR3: CASSRLSGQGIWSNQPQHF; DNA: TGTGCCAGCAGCCGCCTTTCTGGACAGGGGATTTGGAGCAATCAGCCCCAGCATTTT
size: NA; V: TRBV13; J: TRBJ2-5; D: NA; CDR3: CASSSRGTQYF; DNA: TGTGCCAGCAGCTCTAGGGGGACCCAGTACTTC
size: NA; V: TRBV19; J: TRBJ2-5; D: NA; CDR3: CASRLNSDRPKETQYF; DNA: TGTGCCAGTAGACTCAACTCGGACAGACCTAAAGAGACCCAGTACTTC
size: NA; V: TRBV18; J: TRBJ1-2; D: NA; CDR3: CASSPKQTNYGYTF; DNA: TGTGCCAGCTCACCCAAACAGACAAACTATGGCTACACCTTC